This T cell receptor beta chain is drawn from a study of T cells after yellow fever vaccination. Overall study: SMART-Seq v4 Ultra Low Input handled preparation of low-cell-number fractions.

A universal primer site and UMIs were added as TCR cDNA was made by 5'RACE template switching. A single record per CDR3 protein comes from TCRdb applying MiXCR to the 5' RACE reads. The data show hundreds of thousands of distinct CDR3 sequences, about 12% seen once. The CDR3 contains 14 residues. The germline V gene encodes CDR1 LNHDA and CDR2 SQIVND (reference sequence). The V and J ends lost 7 bases and 4 bases respectively, with 15 bases between them. This chain uses TRBV19 with TRBJ2-3; the D is unclear. Source: PBMCs, taken on the day of the yellow fever booster vaccination. This TCR derives from a man aged 30 to 45 who received the YFV17D yellow fever vaccine. The CDR3 nucleotides read TGTGCCAGTACATCGAGTTTAACGGCAGATACGCAGTATTTT. This encodes CASTSSLTADTQYF.